This is a list of T cell receptor beta chains from one sample in a study of graft-versus-host responses after intestinal transplantation. Their antigen targets remain unknown. Repertoires were generated with immunoSEQ multiplex PCR, while TCRdb's copy carries only in-frame clones and drops some. This table holds around 130,000 clones, more than 80% found once. The source was unstimulated CD4+ T cells sorted from spleen or lymph node cells, collected before intestinal transplant. All receptors come from a human donor who received an intestinal transplant. CDR3s include the opening cysteine and the closing phenylalanine or tryptophan. The D gene is left open where the match is weak. Clone sizes are given selectively: once, few, many, or a class where the clone is expanded.

J gene,clone size,V gene,D gene,CDR3 DNA,CDR3 protein
TRBJ1-3,.,TRBV19,TRBD1,TGTGCCAGTAGGATAGACAGGGACTCTGGAAACACCATATATTTT,CASRIDRDSGNTIYF
TRBJ1-2,few,TRBV10-3,.,TGTGCCATCAGTGAAGAGGGCGCAGGGTATGGCTACACCTTC,CAISEEGAGYGYTF
TRBJ2-5,.,TRBV7-9,TRBD2,TGTGCCAGCAGCGGGACTAGCGGGGGGGCCTGGGAGACCCAGTACTTC,CASSGTSGGAWETQYF
TRBJ1-2,.,TRBV14,.,TGTGCCAGCAGCCACTTACAGGGTTCCAACTATGGCTACACCTTC,CASSHLQGSNYGYTF
TRBJ1-2,.,TRBV21-1,.,TGTGCCAGCAGCAAAGTCAGGGACAGCACTAACTATGGCTACACCTTC,CASSKVRDSTNYGYTF
TRBJ1-6,.,TRBV27,TRBD1,TGTGCCAGCAGTCGTGACAGGGTTGCTAATTCACCCCTCCACTTT,CASSRDRVANSPLHF
TRBJ2-7,.,TRBV5-1,.,TGCGCCAGCAGCTTGGACCTGACCTACGAGCAGTACTTC,CASSLDLTYEQYF
TRBJ2-3,.,TRBV29-1,.,TGCAGCGTTACGAGGGGGAGCACAGATACGCAGTATTTT,CSVTRGSTDTQYF
TRBJ2-1,once,TRBV29-1,.,TGCAGCGTTGGATGGAGGGGAAACAATGAGCAGTTCTTC,CSVGWRGNNEQFF
TRBJ2-5,once,TRBV20-1,.,TGCAGTGTATGGACGGCGAGGACCCAGTACTTC,CSVWTARTQYF
TRBJ1-2,.,TRBV18,TRBD1,TGTGCCAGCTCACTTTCCGGGACAGAGATGTATGGCTACACCTTC,CASSLSGTEMYGYTF
TRBJ2-7,.,TRBV20-1,.,TGCAGTGCCAGGCGCTACGAGCAGTACTTC,CSARRYEQYF
TRBJ2-1,.,TRBV19,.,TGTGCCAGTAGTATAGTTGGTGAGCAGTTCTTC,CASSIVGEQFF
TRBJ2-5,.,TRBV5-1,TRBD1,TGCGCCAGCAGCTTGGCGGGACAGCAACAAGAGACCCAGTACTTC,CASSLAGQQQETQYF
TRBJ2-7,.,TRBV9,TRBD1,TGTGCCAGCAGCGTCGACAGGGAAAACGAGCAGTACTTC,CASSVDRENEQYF
TRBJ1-2,.,TRBV5-6,.,TGTGCCAGCAGCTTGTCAGGGCCCAACTATGGCTACACCTTC,CASSLSGPNYGYTF
TRBJ2-2,once,TRBV29-1,.,TGCAGCGTTACCTTCGAGGTTATCGGGGAGCTGTTTTTT,CSVTFEVIGELFF
TRBJ1-5,once,TRBV5-6,.,TGTGCCAGCAGCTTGGCCCCGGGGTTTAGCAATCAGCCCCAGCATTTT,CASSLAPGFSNQPQHF
TRBJ1-2,.,TRBV6-1,.,TGTGCCAGCAGGAAAGGGACCGACTATGGCTACACCTTC,CASRKGTDYGYTF
TRBJ1-1,.,TRBV2,TRBD1,TGTGCCAGCAAGGGACAGGAGACTTTGAACACTGAAGCTTTCTTT,CASKGQETLNTEAFF
TRBJ2-7,.,TRBV5-6,.,TGTGCCAGCAGCTTGCCCAGGTGGTCCAGCTCCTACGAGCAGTACTTC,CASSLPRWSSSYEQYF
TRBJ2-1,.,TRBV18,.,TGTGCCAGCTCACCAGAGACAAGTTACAATGAGCAGTTCTTC,CASSPETSYNEQFF
TRBJ2-3,.,TRBV11-3,.,TGTGCCAGCAGTCCACGCACAGACCCCAGGGATACGCAGTATTTT,CASSPRTDPRDTQYF
TRBJ2-3,.,TRBV27,TRBD1,TGTGCCAGCACTCATAGGGGGCGGAATACGCAGTATTTT,CASTHRGRNTQYF
TRBJ2-7,.,TRBV5-5,.,TGTGCCAGCAGCTTGCTAGCTCGGCAGGCCTACGAGCAGTACTTC,CASSLLARQAYEQYF
TRBJ2-5,.,TRBV18,.,TGTGCCAGCTCACCACAGTTTCAAGAGACCCAGTACTTC,CASSPQFQETQYF
TRBJ1-4,.,TRBV15,.,TGTGCCACCAGCAGAGTGGGGGCAGTGAATGAAAAACTGTTTTTT,CATSRVGAVNEKLFF
TRBJ2-7,.,TRBV30,.,TGTGCCTGGACTCGGGGTGGCGGTGGCGGGGAGCAGTACTTC,CAWTRGGGGGEQYF